Below, 10 T cell receptor beta chains from the same sample are listed, as sequenced in a study of CD8 T cells in ankylosing spondylitis. Findings and limits, study-wide: Ankylosing spondylitis blood appeared to be characterized by a TCR beta motif of roughly eight highly homologous variants.

From the 5' RACE reads, TCRdb called clonotypes with MiXCR, one entry per CDR3 protein. This table holds a few hundred thousand distinct CDR3 sequences, under 25% found once. These receptors have no identified antigens. Sequenced input: blood, either unsorted or a sorted T cell fraction (not recorded which). These receptors all stem from a male donor with ankylosing spondylitis.

This clonotype has a handful of counts. The chain employs TRBV29-1 and TRBJ2-1, with 7 bases lining up with TRBD1. Germline CDR1 and CDR2: SQVTM and ANQGSEA. The V segment lost 8 bases and the J segment 5 bases; nucleotides outside the gene matches: 12. This CDR3 spans 14 amino acids. CDR3 sequence: CSLLGDRSNNEQFF. The DNA of the CDR3 is TGCAGCTTGCTGGGGGACAGATCGAACAATGAGCAGTTCTTC.

V gene TRBV19 combines with J gene TRBJ2-5; D possibly corresponds to TRBD1 (6 bases). Deletions cut 7 bases from V and 1 base from J, with 13 bases between. Germline V gene sequence: CDR1 LNHDA, CDR2 SQIVND (reference sequence). This CDR3 has 14 residues. In nucleotides, the CDR3 is TGTGCCAGTACGGCCAGGGGATTCCAAGAGACCCAGTACTTC. Translated: CASTARGFQETQYF.

This clonotype was counted only a few times. The chain employs TRBV27 and TRBJ2-4, with TRBD2 matching 11 bases. V was clipped by 6 bases and J by 1 base; unmatched bases: 5. Germline-derived CDR1 and CDR2 are MNHEY and SMNVEV (reference sequence). The CDR3 extends over 16 amino acids. The CDR3 protein is CASRLAGEGAKNIQYF. The CDR3 coding sequence is TGTGCCAGCAGACTAGCGGGAGAGGGGGCCAAAAACATTCAGTACTTC.

This clonotype came up many times. V gene TRBV5-1 combines with J gene TRBJ1-2; maybe TRBD1 (6 bases). The germline gives CDR1 SGHRS, CDR2 YFSETQ. The length of the CDR3 is 15 residues. V was pared by 0 bases and J by 1 base, with 10 bases between. This CDR3 reads CASSLEQGVNYGYTF. The CDR3 DNA reads as TGCGCCAGCAGCTTGGAACAGGGTGTTAACTATGGCTACACCTTC. Based on the CDR3 plus reference TRBV5-1 and TRBJ1-2, the full variable domain is KAGVTQTPRYLIKTRGQQVTLSCSPISGHRSVSWYQQTPGQGLQFLFEYFSETQRNKGNFPGRFSGRQFSNSRSEMNVSTLELGDSALYLCASSLEQGVNYGYTFGSGTRLTVV.

This clonotype showed up many times. This chain connects TRBV25-1 to TRBJ1-1, with no clear D. The CDR3 loop spans 13 amino acids. With 5 bases removed from V and 1 base from J, the gap between germline ends came to 8 bases. Germline CDR1 reads MGHDK; CDR2 reads SYGVNS. CDR3 nucleotides: TGTGCCAGCAGTCCCCCCGGGAACACTGAAGCTTTCTTT. Translating gives CASSPPGNTEAFF.

DNA for the CDR3: TGTGCCAGCAACTGGGAACTAGTCCACTACGAGCAGTACTTC. Its translation is CASNWELVHYEQYF. The V and J genes are TRBV6-1 and TRBJ2-7; D is perhaps TRBD2 (5 bases). Germline V gene sequence: CDR1 MNHNS, CDR2 SASEGT. The CDR3 runs to 14 residues. Trimming left V 7 bases short and J 3 bases short, with 16 bases between.

This chain uses TRBV20-1 with TRBJ1-6; 8 bases line up with TRBD1. Germline loops: CDR1 DFQATT, CDR2 SNEGSKA (reference sequence). The ends lost 6 bases at V and 10 bases at J; junction bases unmatched: 8. The CDR3 sequence is 13 residues long. The CDR3 DNA is TGCAGTGCCCAAGGACAGGGTTCCTCACCCCTCCACTTT. It is translated as CSAQGQGSSPLHF.

This clonotype was seen a handful of times. V gene TRBV27 combines with J gene TRBJ2-2; TRBD1 matches 10 bases. J was trimmed by 9 bases and V by 2 bases; bases with no gene match: 6. Germline V gene data show CDR1 as MNHEY and CDR2 as SMNVEV (reference sequence). The CDR3 has 15 amino acids. The DNA for the CDR3 is TGTGCCAGCAGTTTAGGGGACAGGGGACCGAGGGAGCTGTTTTTT. This encodes CASSLGDRGPRELFF.

This clonotype came up a few times. The rearrangement uses TRBV6-2 or TRBV6-3 and TRBJ2-1, with D unresolved. Trimming took off 0 bases at V and 9 bases at J, with 18 bases between the two ends. Germline V gives CDR1 MNHEY, CDR2 SVGEGT. The CDR3 is 16 amino acids. CDR3: CASSYSRLSLPGEQFF. CDR3 DNA sequence: TGTGCCAGCAGTTACTCCCGCCTTTCCCTTCCGGGTGAGCAGTTCTTC.

This clonotype was counted a few times. V is TRBV7-3 and J is TRBJ2-2, with a possible D match to TRBD1 (6 bases). From germline, CDR1 is SGHTA and CDR2 FQGTGA. This CDR3 comprises 14 residues. With 5 bases removed from V and 1 base from J, the gap between germline ends came to 8 bases. CDR3 sequence (DNA): TGTGCCAGCAGCACGACAGGGAACACCGGGGAGCTGTTTTTT. This codes for CASSTTGNTGELFF.